What follows are 3 T cell receptor beta chains derived from one specimen sequenced in a study of T cell repertoires in cytomegalovirus infection. TCRdb reprocessed the reads via MiXCR and lists one record per CDR3 protein. Found here are under 850,000 distinct CDR3 sequences, about 30% of them singletons; the top ten hold 15% to 20%. Their specific antigens are unknown. This specimen consisted of cultured PBMCs, obtained from culture after CMV antigen stimulation. These receptors were collected from a human donor in good health (CMV status not recorded). Some clones in this sample may be carry-over from other donors' samples.

This clonotype was detected a few times. This sequence joins TRBV24-1 and TRBJ2-1; D is perhaps TRBD2 (5 bases). The CDR3 has 15 amino acids. Germline CDR1 is KGHDR and CDR2 is SFDVKD. V was clipped by 3 bases and J by 4 bases, with 12 bases between them. The CDR3 bases are TGTGCCACCAGTGATCCGGGGAGAGATTACAATGAGCAGTTCTTC. Amino acid sequence: CATSDPGRDYNEQFF.

The gene calls are TRBV29-1 and TRBJ2-7; D not resolved. The CDR3 is made up of 15 amino acids. The V gene lost 0 bases and the J gene lost 0 bases, with 12 bases spanning the gap. The V gene's germline CDR1 is SQVTM and CDR2 ANQGSEA. CDR3: CSVEDPRVSSYEQYF. The CDR3 DNA is TGCAGCGTTGAAGATCCGAGAGTAAGCTCCTACGAGCAGTACTTC.

This clonotype was detected only a few times. The chain couples TRBV28 to TRBJ2-3; TRBD1 aligns across 7 bases. V gave up 4 bases and J gave up 11 bases; unmatched junction bases: 9. Germline values: CDR1 MDHEN, CDR2 SYDVKM. The length of the CDR3 is 13 residues. CDR3 coding DNA: TGTGCCAGCAGTTCATTACAGGGGATTGTGCAGTATTTT. Translation gives CASSSLQGIVQYF.